This record looks at one T cell receptor (beta chain) sequence and its context. This clone came up once. No cognate antigen has been identified for it. Qualities for individual bases were not recorded, and no much larger clone is one base off. TCRbeta CDR3 regions were amplified from genomic DNA by means of the immunoSEQ Assay, a bias-controlled multiplex PCR. The authors' analysis ran thus. Within the assay, amplification of reference gene primers was used to estimate how many nucleated cells each sample contained. To quantify the absolute abundance of each unique TCRbeta CDR3 rearrangement, sequence reads were collapsed and filtered. For each sample, productive Simpson clonality was calculated by taking the square root of Simpson's diversity index across productive rearrangements. In TCRdb, the immuneACCESS table is reduced to in-frame sequences with V and J assigned. These tables do not hold every clone; where another copy was compared, an unresolved V gene accounts for under half, and the others remain unexplained. V, J and clone size reflect that table, while D and trimming were determined from the DNA. The sample has around 320,000 clones on record, nearly 90% of them singletons. The ten most abundant clones make up 3.5% to 4.5% of the sample.

The germline V gene provides CDR1 MDHEN and CDR2 SYDVKM. CDR3 length: 15 amino acids, cysteine to phenylalanine. Left in the record is the CDR3 DNA by itself, 45 bases read in frame from the first base. V sheds 5 bases and J sheds 7 bases, leaving 18 bases between their ends. This sample is part of a study of blood T cell repertoires in COVID-19 (TCRdb year 2020). Notes on the research overall: Samples from collaborators originated in the United States, Italy and Spain and spanned both the acute and convalescent phases of COVID-19. The repertoires were made available in a free public database intended to serve as a resource for research on the immune response to SARS-CoV-2. Deeply sampled blood TCRbeta repertoires from subjects exposed to, actively infected with, or recovered from COVID-19 were included in the dataset. Nearly every sample came with metadata listing a de-identified subject ID, COVID-19 status, age in years and sex. The material from the prospective study consisted of cDNA or gDNA derived from T cells, B-cell-depleted T cells, or PBMCs. The samples were drawn from the first 160 participants of the ongoing ImmuneRACE study and from under 1,500 subjects provided by 6 global collaborators. Where HLA class I and class II types were available, the types were taken from metadata supplied by the sample provider, not from assay-based typing. Paper-wide results and their limitations: Clinical and demographic metadata were provided uncurated, with the amount varying by source and participant.

Participants in the prospective study were enrolled through a virtual design, were aged roughly 18 to 90 years, and lived in 20 to 30 United States geographic areas. To assign participants to cohorts, the prospective study relied on clinical history that participants themselves reported in a screening survey and a study questionnaire. In the prospective study, mobile phlebotomists collected whole blood, serum and a nasopharyngeal or oropharyngeal swab from each participant. Prospective study participants could optionally give additional blood draws and questionnaires over an approximately 2-month period. Prospective study blood samples were shipped either frozen or at room temperature before DNA extraction.

The V and J segments used are TRBV28 and TRBJ1-5, and perhaps TRBD1 as D gene, on 6 matching bases. This clonotype was sampled from a woman between 18 and 30 years old with acute COVID-19. The material sequenced was PBMCs or T cells enriched from blood (not recorded which). Here the CDR3 is given as CASSIGTPSGQPQHF. The nucleotide sequence reads TGTGCCAGCAGTATCGGGACACCAAGTGGGCAGCCCCAGCATTTT.